The rows below give T cell receptor beta chains drawn from one sample of a study of blood T cell repertoires in COVID-19. TCRdb's copy holds only in-frame clones and misses some; the assay was immunoSEQ multiplex PCR. The sample has around 190,000 clones; 80% are singletons. The sample taken for sequencing was peripheral blood. The receptors come from a man between 65 and 85 years old with active or convalescent COVID-19. CDR3s include the opening cysteine and the closing phenylalanine or tryptophan. The order of the fields is clone size, D gene, J gene, V gene, CDR3 protein, CDR3 DNA. A D gene is named only where the DNA matches it firmly. Not all rows give a size; the values are once, few, many and, for expanded clones, a class.

size: few; D: -; J: TRBJ1-5; V: TRBV10-3; CDR3: CAISGFGGSNQPQHF; DNA: TGTGCCATCAGTGGATTCGGGGGAAGCAATCAGCCCCAGCATTTT
size: -; D: TRBD1; J: TRBJ2-7; V: TRBV2; CDR3: CASSRDSYEQYF; DNA: TGTGCCAGCAGCCGGGACAGTTACGAGCAGTACTTC
size: -; D: -; J: TRBJ2-3; V: TRBV28; CDR3: CASSSKHSGTSTDTQYF; DNA: TGTGCCAGCAGTTCAAAACATAGCGGAACTAGCACAGATACGCAGTATTTT
size: once; D: -; J: TRBJ1-2; V: TRBV28; CDR3: CASSFPPWTVSNYGYTF; DNA: TGTGCCAGCAGTTTCCCCCCCTGGACAGTCTCTAACTATGGCTACACCTTC
size: -; D: -; J: TRBJ2-6; V: TRBV7-2; CDR3: CASSFRFSGANVLTF; DNA: TGTGCCAGCAGCTTCAGGTTCTCTGGGGCCAACGTCCTGACTTTC
size: -; D: TRBD1; J: TRBJ1-1; V: TRBV6-5; CDR3: CATGGLDRGAEAFF; DNA: TGTGCCACAGGGGGCCTCGACAGGGGAGCTGAAGCTTTCTTT
size: once; D: -; J: TRBJ2-1; V: TRBV12-5; CDR3: CASGGRSSELNEQFF; DNA: TGTGCTAGTGGTGGGCGATCTAGCGAGCTAAATGAGCAGTTCTTC
size: -; D: -; J: TRBJ1-1; V: TRBV20-1; CDR3: CSALDFQQAFF; DNA: TGCAGTGCCCTGGACTTCCAGCAAGCTTTCTTT
size: once; D: TRBD2; J: TRBJ2-1; V: TRBV7-9; CDR3: CASSIDAGGPNEQFF; DNA: TGTGCCAGCAGCATCGACGCGGGGGGGCCCAATGAGCAGTTCTTC
size: -; D: TRBD1; J: TRBJ2-5; V: TRBV7-9; CDR3: CASSLDRARETQYF; DNA: TGTGCCAGCAGCTTGGACAGGGCCCGGGAGACCCAGTACTTC
size: -; D: TRBD2; J: TRBJ2-3; V: TRBV9; CDR3: CASSVGGRAFGTDTQYF; DNA: TGTGCCAGCAGCGTAGGCGGGAGGGCCTTTGGCACAGATACGCAGTATTTT
size: -; D: TRBD1; J: TRBJ2-3; V: TRBV18; CDR3: CASSPDRGQVDTQYF; DNA: TGTGCCAGCTCACCGGACAGGGGGCAGGTAGATACGCAGTATTTT
size: -; D: TRBD1; J: TRBJ1-2; V: TRBV7-2; CDR3: CASSSPGQGRYGYTF; DNA: TGTGCCAGCAGCTCGCCGGGACAGGGACGCTATGGCTACACCTTC
size: -; D: TRBD1; J: TRBJ1-4; V: TRBV9; CDR3: CASSDWTGAEEKLFF; DNA: TGTGCCAGCAGCGATTGGACAGGGGCAGAAGAAAAACTGTTTTTT
size: -; D: -; J: TRBJ1-1; V: TRBV12-3/TRBV12-4; CDR3: CASSFGASTEAFF; DNA: TGTGCCAGCAGTTTTGGGGCGAGCACTGAAGCTTTCTTT
size: -; D: -; J: TRBJ1-1; V: TRBV19; CDR3: CASSIGHYTEAFF; DNA: TGTGCCAGTAGTATAGGACACTACACTGAAGCTTTCTTT
size: -; D: TRBD2; J: TRBJ2-1; V: TRBV7-3; CDR3: CASSPQGLQGYNEQFF; DNA: TGTGCCAGCAGCCCTCAGGGACTACAAGGCTACAATGAGCAGTTCTTC
size: few; D: TRBD2; J: TRBJ2-7; V: TRBV2; CDR3: CASRTPGVKLNGGGSGGYEQYF; DNA: TGTGCCAGCAGGACCCCCGGCGTCAAATTGAATGGGGGGGGATCCGGGGGCTACGAGCAGTACTTC
size: -; D: -; J: TRBJ2-7; V: TRBV4-3; CDR3: CASSQDQGYYEQYF; DNA: TGCGCCAGCAGCCAAGATCAGGGGTACTACGAGCAGTACTTC
size: -; D: -; J: TRBJ1-1; V: TRBV30; CDR3: CALHRRAGSNTEAFF; DNA: TGTGCCTTACACAGGAGGGCGGGCTCGAACACTGAAGCTTTCTTT